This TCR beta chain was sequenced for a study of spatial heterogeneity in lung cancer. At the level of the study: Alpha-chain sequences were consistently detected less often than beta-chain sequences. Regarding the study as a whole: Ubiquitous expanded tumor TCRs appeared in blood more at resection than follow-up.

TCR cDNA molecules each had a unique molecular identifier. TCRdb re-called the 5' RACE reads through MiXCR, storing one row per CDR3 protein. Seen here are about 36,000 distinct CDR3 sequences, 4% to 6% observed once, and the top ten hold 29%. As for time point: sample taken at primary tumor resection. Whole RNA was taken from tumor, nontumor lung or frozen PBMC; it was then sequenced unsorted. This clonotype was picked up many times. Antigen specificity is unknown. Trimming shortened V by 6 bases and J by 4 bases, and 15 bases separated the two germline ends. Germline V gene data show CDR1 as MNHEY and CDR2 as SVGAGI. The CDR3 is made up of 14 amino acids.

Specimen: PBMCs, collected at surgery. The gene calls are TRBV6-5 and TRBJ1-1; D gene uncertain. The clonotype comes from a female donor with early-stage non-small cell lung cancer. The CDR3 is CASSSPGGSTEAFF. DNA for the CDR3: TGTGCCAGCAGCTCCCCCGGAGGGAGCACTGAAGCTTTCTTT.